A selection of T cell receptor beta chains follows, all from one sample in a study of chemoradiotherapy in HPV16-positive cancers. Measured with immunoSEQ multiplex PCR; TCRdb has only the in-frame clones, and not every one. Altogether just under 2,000 clones are present, around 90% being singletons, with the ten largest covering approximately 6.9%. The sequencing used tumor tissue, collected from a patient who underwent chemoradiotherapy. Receptors were obtained from a human donor with HPV-associated anogenital cancer. Each CDR3 is given with its conserved first and last residue. D genes are given only for firm matches.

D	V	J	CDR3	DNA
-	TRBV6-5	TRBJ1-6	CASCQWGNNSPLHF	TGTGCCAGCTGCCAATGGGGGAATAATTCACCCCTCCACTTT
-	TRBV10-2	TRBJ2-7	CASSDDSQYF	TGCGCCAGCAGTGACGACAGCCAGTACTTC
-	TRBV6-1	TRBJ1-5	CASSEGQGFNQPQHF	TGTGCCAGCAGTGAGGGGCAGGGCTTTAATCAGCCCCAGCATTTT
-	TRBV19	TRBJ2-2	CASSSPGHSDTGELFF	TGTGCCAGTAGTAGTCCGGGACACTCAGACACCGGGGAGCTGTTTTTT
-	TRBV21-1	TRBJ1-2	CASPKGEVGDYGYTF	TGTGCCAGCCCCAAAGGAGAGGTGGGGGACTATGGCTACACCTTC
-	TRBV5-1	TRBJ1-6	CASSLRESGANSPLYF	TGCGCCAGCAGCCTCCGGGAATCTGGGGCGAATTCACCCCTCTACTTT
TRBD2	TRBV5-4	TRBJ2-5	CASSWGRAGPGETQYF	TGTGCCAGCAGCTGGGGGAGAGCGGGGCCCGGGGAGACCCAGTACTTC
-	TRBV18	TRBJ2-1	CASSPPETKNEQFF	TGTGCCAGCTCACCACCTGAGACTAAGAATGAGCAGTTCTTC
TRBD1	TRBV5-4	TRBJ1-4	CASSFLGQANEKLFF	TGTGCCAGCAGCTTTCTGGGACAGGCTAATGAAAAACTGTTTTTT
-	TRBV4-1	TRBJ1-4	CASSQDLQGNEKLFF	TGCGCCAGCAGCCAAGATTTACAGGGTAACGAAAAACTGTTTTTT